One and the same sample provided the 27 T cell receptor beta chains below, sequenced in a study of T-cell reconstitution after alpha-beta-depleted transplantation in children. Researchers prepared the TCRbeta library using unique molecular identifiers, the study reports. Using its own MiXCR run on the PCR reads, TCRdb lists one record per CDR3 protein. Of a few hundred thousand distinct CDR3 sequences listed, 10% to 15% are singletons. Sample: PBMCs, mostly from graft donor cells, taken 360 days after TCRalphabeta/CD19-depleted stem cell transplant. These receptors were obtained from a male patient aged 10 to 17 who had a stem cell transplant for acute myeloid leukemia, so the T cells may come from the graft donor.

The J gene is TRBJ2-6, the V gene TRBV9, with 7 positions matching TRBD2. The germline CDR1 and CDR2 sequences are SGDLS and YYNGEE. The V segment lost 3 bases and the J segment 5 bases; nucleotides outside the gene matches: 20. The CDR3 is 20 amino acids. The CDR3 nucleotides are TGTGCCAGCAGCGCCCCCCGAGTGGAAGCGGGAACGACCTGGGCCAACGTCCTGACTTTC. Its translation is CASSAPRVEAGTTWANVLTF.

In this sample, this clonotype turned up a few times. This sequence joins TRBV20-1 and TRBJ2-1, with TRBD2 matching over 10 bases. After removal of 7 bases from V and 5 bases from J, the junction contained 11 bases not matched to a gene. CDR1 DFQATT and CDR2 SNEGSKA come from the germline V gene (reference sequence). This CDR3 comprises 15 residues. CDR3 in DNA: TGCAGTGTCATCCTACTAGCGGGACATAACAATGAGCAGTTCTTC. Protein: CSVILLAGHNNEQFF.

This clonotype came up a few times. The chain has TRBV20-1 and TRBJ2-7; 15 bases agree with TRBD2. CDR3 size: 17 residues. Germline loops: CDR1 DFQATT, CDR2 SNEGSKA (reference sequence). Trimming at V came to 5 bases and at J to 0 bases, leaving 8 bases not matched to a gene. The DNA for the CDR3 is TGCAGTGCTTCGGGACTAGCGGGAGGTCTCAGCTCCTACGAGCAGTACTTC. Its translation: CSASGLAGGLSSYEQYF.

This chain joins TRBV12-3 or TRBV12-4 and TRBJ2-7, with D uncertain. This CDR3 is built from 12 residues. With 6 bases removed from V and 7 bases from J, the gap between germline ends came to 13 bases. CDR3 DNA sequence: TGTGCCAGCAGCCACACACCTAGGGAGCAGTACTTC. This gives the protein CASSHTPREQYF.

This chain connects TRBV9 to TRBJ2-1; 9 bases are a match to TRBD2. Germline V gene lookup returns CDR1 SGDLS and CDR2 YYNGEE. This CDR3 has 17 residues. V lost 4 bases to trimming and J lost 4 bases; unmatched junction nucleotides: 12. The CDR3 sequence is CASSPQAASGIYNEQFF. The DNA for the CDR3 is TGTGCCAGCAGCCCCCAGGCCGCTAGCGGGATATACAATGAGCAGTTCTTC.

This chain connects TRBV29-1 to TRBJ2-7, with 8 positions matching TRBD1. The V gene end was trimmed by 8 bases and the J gene end by 5 bases; junction bases not matched to a gene: 11. The CDR3 totals 13 residues. CDR1 is SQVTM, CDR2 ANQGSEA, per germline. The CDR3 region is CSTTRTGNHEQYF. The CDR3 DNA sequence: TGCAGCACTACTCGGACAGGGAACCACGAGCAGTACTTC.

This clonotype was picked up a small number of times. The rearrangement joins TRBV29-1 to TRBJ2-1, with 12 bases matching TRBD2. The germline V gene encodes CDR1 SQVTM and CDR2 ANQGSEA. The V and J ends lost 5 bases and 8 bases, in that order; junction bases with no gene match: 10. The CDR3 is 15 residues long. In DNA form, the CDR3 reads TGCAGCGTTCGTGCACGACTAGCGGGAGTCCATGAGCAGTTCTTC. Protein: CSVRARLAGVHEQFF.

In the case of this clonotype: A much larger clone lies one base from this, so it may be a read error. The CDR3 loop is CASSRTSGRVGYTQYF. DNA for the CDR3: TGTGCCAGCAGCCGGACTAGCGGGAGGGTCGGCTATACGCAGTATTTT. This chain connects TRBV6-2 or TRBV6-3 to TRBJ2-3; TRBD2 matches at 15 bases. V was clipped by 6 bases and J by 7 bases; unmatched bases: 8. There are 16 residues in the CDR3. The germline V gene has CDR1 MNHEY and CDR2 SVGEGT.

In this sample, this clonotype turned up a few times. This CDR3 reads CSGSGKTTYEQYF. Here the CDR3 DNA reads TGCAGCGGTAGCGGGAAGACGACCTACGAGCAGTACTTC. This sequence joins TRBV29-1 and TRBJ2-7; TRBD2 agrees at 8 bases. The germline V gene has CDR1 SQVTM and CDR2 ANQGSEA. Germline trimming cut 7 bases from V and 2 bases from J; bases unmatched to any gene: 7. The CDR3 totals 13 residues.

The chain is built from TRBV28 and TRBJ2-2, with D hard to call. The CDR3 length is 13 residues. V shed 3 bases and J shed 7 bases, with 9 bases lying between them. Germline V gene lookup returns CDR1 MDHEN and CDR2 SYDVKM. The CDR3 protein is CASSFTGGGELFF. The CDR3 DNA is TGTGCCAGCAGTTTTACGGGCGGCGGGGAGCTGTTTTTT. The variable domain in full, completed from reference TRBV28 and TRBJ2-2, reads DVKVTQSSRYLVKRTGEKVFLECVQDMDHENMFWYRQDPGLGLRLIYFSYDVKMKEKGDIPEGYSVSREKKERFSLILESASTNQTSMYLCASSFTGGGELFFGEGSRLTVL.

This clonotype has ten or more counts. The chain uses TRBV6-1 and TRBJ2-2; possibly TRBD1 for D (5 bases). The CDR3 runs 14 residues. Deletions cut 8 bases from V and 5 bases from J, with 15 bases between. Germline V lookup: CDR1 MNHNS, CDR2 SASEGT. This CDR3 reads CASGSRVLTGELFF. In nucleotides, the CDR3 is TGTGCCAGCGGCAGCAGGGTGTTGACCGGGGAGCTGTTTTTT.

This clonotype was seen repeatedly, ten times or more. The gene calls are TRBV29-1 and TRBJ2-2, with D hard to call. The V end was cut by 5 bases, the J end by 1 base, with 17 bases between. Germline loops: CDR1 SQVTM, CDR2 ANQGSEA. The CDR3 sequence is 16 residues long. As DNA, the CDR3 is TGCAGCGTTTTAGGGTTTGCGCAGAAGAACACCGGGGAGCTGTTTTTT. Protein sequence: CSVLGFAQKNTGELFF.

The V gene is TRBV4-3, the J gene TRBJ2-7; the match to TRBD1 covers 12 bases. CDR1 and CDR2 (germline): LGHNA, YSLEER. V trimming: 0 bases; J trimming: 1 base; junction bases outside the gene matches: 13. The CDR3 runs to 20 residues. DNA of the CDR3: TGCGCCAGCAGCCAAGAAAAGGGACAGGGGGCGCCGCGTTCATCCTACGAGCAGTACTTC. Its protein is CASSQEKGQGAPRSSYEQYF.

This rearrangement joins TRBV3-1 to TRBJ2-7; no definite D call. This CDR3 is built from 14 residues. Per the germline V gene, CDR1 is LGHDT and CDR2 is YNNKEL (reference sequence). The germline V and J ends were trimmed by 1 base and 13 bases, with 20 bases remaining between them. This CDR3 is CASSQGTLLRAVYF. DNA of the CDR3: TGTGCCAGCAGCCAAGGGACCCTGTTAAGAGCAGTCTACTTC.

The chain couples TRBV19 to TRBJ2-1; 9 bases are shared with TRBD2. This CDR3 has 17 amino acids. The V gene's germline CDR1 is LNHDA and CDR2 SQIVND (reference sequence). V was clipped by 5 bases and J by 10 bases; unmatched bases: 18. This chain's CDR3 is CASSLSWGLAIPGEQFF. The DNA for the CDR3 is TGTGCCAGTAGTCTATCCTGGGGACTAGCTATCCCCGGGGAGCAGTTCTTC. Together with reference TRBV19 and TRBJ2-1, the CDR3 gives the full variable domain: DGGITQSPKYLFRKEGQNVTLSCEQNLNHDAMYWYRQDPGQGLRLIYYSQIVNDFQKGDIAEGYSVSREKKESFPLTVTSAQKNPTAFYLCASSLSWGLAIPGEQFFGPGTRLTVL.

V gene TRBV5-1 combines with J gene TRBJ2-5; no clear D gene. Trimming left V 0 bases short and J 1 base short, with 13 bases between. CDR1 and CDR2 (germline): SGHRS, YFSETQ. The CDR3 is made up of 16 amino acids. CDR3 protein: CASSLVDTTSQETQYF. The CDR3 DNA reads as TGCGCCAGCAGCTTGGTAGATACTACTTCCCAAGAGACCCAGTACTTC.

This clonotype was detected only a few times. The DNA of the CDR3 is TGTGCCAGCAGTGAGGGCTTAGCCAAAAACATTCAGTACTTC. It is translated as CASSEGLAKNIQYF. This chain connects TRBV25-1 to TRBJ2-4; unclear D gene. The germline V gene has CDR1 MGHDK and CDR2 SYGVNS. This CDR3 comprises 14 residues. The V gene lost 3 bases and the J gene lost 0 bases, with 6 bases spanning the gap. Looking up the rest from reference TRBV25-1 and TRBJ2-4 gives the full variable domain: EADIYQTPRYLVIGTGKKITLECSQTMGHDKMYWYQQDPGMELHLIHYSYGVNSTEKGDLSSESTVSRIRTEHFPLTLESARPSHTSQYLCASSEGLAKNIQYFGAGTRLSVL.

The table lists this clonotype with many counts. The chain joins TRBV6-2 or TRBV6-3 to TRBJ2-5, with 7 bases fitting TRBD1. In germline, CDR1 is MNHEY, CDR2 SVGEGT. This CDR3 region has 14 residues. The V and J ends lost 7 bases and 0 bases, in that order; junction bases with no gene match: 5. The CDR3: CASKGQTYQETQYF. The DNA for the CDR3 is TGTGCCAGCAAGGGACAGACGTACCAAGAGACCCAGTACTTC.

The chain is built from TRBV14 and TRBJ2-1, with TRBD2 identical over 11 bases. CDR1 is SGHDN and CDR2 is FVKESK in the germline V gene. CDR3 size: 18 residues. With V trimmed by 4 bases and J by 2 bases, 10 bases remained unmatched. The CDR3 DNA reads TGTGCCAGCAGCCGGTTGATGGGACTAGCGGTAGCCTACAATGAGCAGTTCTTC. This gives the protein CASSRLMGLAVAYNEQFF.

This clonotype was picked up a small number of times. J is TRBJ2-3 and V is TRBV29-1; D is unresolved. Germline loops: CDR1 SQVTM, CDR2 ANQGSEA. CDR3 length: 13 amino acids. V lost 7 bases to trimming and J lost 1 base, with 12 bases between them. The CDR3 region has the DNA TGCAGCGGCCGGACCTTTGGCACAGATACGCAGTATTTT. Translation gives CSGRTFGTDTQYF.

The chain carries TRBV4-2 and TRBJ2-5; no reliable D call. V gave up 0 bases and J gave up 4 bases, with 12 bases separating them. CDR1 LGHNA and CDR2 YNFKEQ come from the germline V gene. The CDR3 sequence is 15 residues long. CDR3 amino acids: CASSQEGSLGETQYF. CDR3 nucleotide sequence: TGTGCCAGCAGCCAAGAGGGCAGCCTCGGAGAGACCCAGTACTTC.

In this sample, this clonotype turned up once. The chain is built from TRBV28 and TRBJ2-6; no definite D call. Trimming stripped 2 bases from V and 0 bases from J, with 14 bases between. CDR3 length equals 18 residues. CDR1 is MDHEN and CDR2 is SYDVKM in the germline V gene. Here the CDR3 reads CASSLGKGGLSGANVLTF. The CDR3 DNA follows: TGTGCCAGCAGTTTAGGTAAAGGTGGTCTCTCTGGGGCCAACGTCCTGACTTTC.

The chain joins TRBV29-1 to TRBJ2-1; a possible D gene is TRBD1 (6 bases). V lost 5 bases to trimming and J lost 7 bases, with 15 bases between them. The V gene's germline CDR1 is SQVTM and CDR2 ANQGSEA. The CDR3 is made up of 13 amino acids. The DNA for the CDR3 is TGCAGCGTTCTCTACAGGGCTAATAATGAGCAGTTCTTC. It yields the protein CSVLYRANNEQFF.

This chain links TRBV6-2 or TRBV6-3 with TRBJ2-5; D not certain. CDR3 size: 14 residues. The V end lost 2 bases, the J end lost 0 bases, and 7 bases lay between the germline ends. The V gene's germline CDR1 is MNHEY and CDR2 SVGEGT. This CDR3 is CASSYRANQETQYF. CDR3 nucleotides: TGTGCCAGCAGTTACCGGGCTAACCAAGAGACCCAGTACTTC.

There are many counts of this clonotype. The chain is built from TRBV20-1 and TRBJ2-1; 8 bases agree with TRBD2. V lost 1 base, J lost 7 bases, and 9 bases stayed unmatched. This CDR3 is built from 15 residues. The germline V gene encodes CDR1 DFQATT and CDR2 SNEGSKA (reference sequence). CDR3 in amino acids: CSARAPEAGDNEQFF. In nucleotides, the CDR3 is TGCAGTGCTAGAGCTCCGGAAGCGGGGGATAATGAGCAGTTCTTC.

This clonotype was counted a few times. A much larger clone differs from this one at a single base, so this may be a read error. The chain recombines TRBV6-2 or TRBV6-3 with TRBJ2-7; TRBD2 agrees at 11 bases. V shed 9 bases and J 2 bases; nucleotides not matched to a gene: 3. CDR1 is MNHEY and CDR2 is SVGEGT in the germline V gene. The CDR3 totals 13 residues. The CDR3 spells CASKTSGTYEQYF. CDR3 coding DNA: TGTGCCAGTAAGACTAGCGGGACCTACGAGCAGTACTTC.

V gene TRBV5-1 combines with J gene TRBJ2-5; TRBD2 agrees at 9 bases. CDR1 SGHRS and CDR2 YFSETQ come from the germline V gene. CDR3 length: 15 residues. V shed 2 bases, J shed 4 bases, and the junction held 6 bases outside the gene matches. This CDR3 reads CASSFVAGEGETQYF. CDR3 in DNA: TGCGCCAGCAGCTTCGTAGCGGGAGAAGGAGAGACCCAGTACTTC.